Following are 22 T cell receptor beta chains from one sample sequenced in a study of breast tumors, draining lymph nodes, adjacent tissues. The lymph nodes were axillary draining lymph nodes from breast cancer patients. TCRdb itself ran the multiplex PCR reads through MiXCR, one entry per CDR3 protein. The sample lists 190,000 or so distinct CDR3 sequences, 25% to 40% seen once, with 4% to 5.5% in the top ten. Specimen: axillary lymph node tissue. These receptors were obtained from a female donor with breast cancer. Some clones in this sample may be carry-over from other donors' samples.

A single count supports this clonotype. The CDR3 end shows no conserved phenylalanine or tryptophan, and so a read error is likely. The chain uses TRBV20-1 and TRBJ2-1; TRBD1 aligns across 9 bases. After removal of 6 bases from V and 6 bases from J, the junction contained 12 bases not matched to a gene. The CDR3 is made up of 15 amino acids. Germline assignment: CDR1 DFQATT and CDR2 SNEGSKA (reference sequence). The DNA for the CDR3 is TGCAGTGCCGGACAGGGGCGTTCCCCCCTCAATGAGCAGTTCCTC. Amino acid sequence: CSAGQGRSPLNEQFL.

This clonotype was seen more than once but under ten times. V and J are TRBV10-2 and TRBJ1-1, with D unresolved. Trimming took off 3 bases at V and 1 base at J, with 9 bases between the two ends. Germline V gives CDR1 WSHSY, CDR2 SAAADI. The CDR3 sequence is 14 residues long. CDR3 nucleotide sequence: TGCGCCAGCAGTGACCCGTCGGGGAACACTGAAGCTTTCTTT. Translated: CASSDPSGNTEAFF.

There are many counts of this clonotype. V and J are TRBV18 and TRBJ1-4, with no clear D. Germline V gives CDR1 KGHSH, CDR2 LQKENI. Trimming removed 0 bases at V and 8 bases at J, with 10 bases between. The CDR3 consists of 14 residues. CDR3 protein: CASSPPSDREKLFF. CDR3 DNA sequence: TGTGCCAGCTCACCACCGTCTGATAGAGAAAAACTGTTTTTT.

This clonotype was counted a few times. A read error is possible here, since a much larger clone lies one base away. The chain employs TRBV12-3 or TRBV12-4 and TRBJ2-7; D tentatively fits TRBD1 or TRBD2 (5 bases each). The CDR3 spans 13 residues. With 3 bases removed from V and 2 bases from J, the gap between germline ends came to 8 bases. CDR3 region: CASSFLGPYEQYF. CDR3 nucleotides: TGTGCCAGCAGTTTCCTGGGACCCTACGAGCAGTACTTC.

About this clonotype itself: A single base separates this from a much larger clone, so it may be a read error. V is TRBV3-1 and J is TRBJ2-5; 10 positions match TRBD2. The CDR3 consists of 17 residues. Germline V gene lookup returns CDR1 LGHDT and CDR2 YNNKEL (reference sequence). V dropped 4 bases and J dropped 1; count of bases not matched to a gene: 9. The chain's CDR3 is CASSPYSGRRLQETQYF. DNA for the CDR3: TGTGCCAGCAGCCCATATAGCGGGAGGCGCCTCCAAGAGACCCAGTACTTC.

This clonotype was counted between two and nine times. The rearrangement links TRBV19 to TRBJ1-1, with D possibly being TRBD1 (5 bases). The germline V gene has CDR1 LNHDA and CDR2 SQIVND (reference sequence). CDR3 length: 14 amino acids. V gave up 4 bases and J gave up 5 bases, with 14 bases separating them. CDR3 sequence reads: CASSRPGPGTEAFF. CDR3 in DNA: TGTGCCAGTAGTAGACCGGGGCCCGGGACTGAAGCTTTCTTT.

This clonotype was seen many times. The chain uses TRBV4-1 and TRBJ1-2, with 9 bases lining up with TRBD1. V was clipped by 2 bases and J by 8 bases; unmatched bases: 3. The germline CDR1 and CDR2 sequences are MGHRA and YSYEKL. CDR3 length: 13 amino acids. The CDR3 protein is CASSQTTGGGYTF. The DNA of the CDR3 is TGCGCCAGCAGCCAAACTACAGGGGGCGGCTACACCTTC.

This clonotype was recorded at least ten times. DNA of the CDR3: TGCGCCAGCAGCCGAGTCAAAGGTGGAGGGAGTGCAGATACGCAGTATTTT. This gives the protein CASSRVKGGGSADTQYF. V and J are TRBV4-1 and TRBJ2-3; possibly TRBD2 for D (6 bases). From germline, CDR1 is MGHRA and CDR2 YSYEKL. The CDR3 spans 17 residues. Trimming left V 4 bases short and J 4 bases short, with 21 bases between.

The chain is built from TRBV2 and TRBJ2-3, with D perhaps matching TRBD1 (6 bases). V dropped 3 bases and J dropped 3 bases, with 28 bases sitting between them. The CDR3 covers 20 residues. Germline CDR1 SNHLY, CDR2 FYNNEI. The CDR3 is CASSDDSSGNRVSRTDTQYF. The CDR3 bases are TGTGCCAGCAGTGATGACAGCTCTGGAAACAGGGTCTCGAGAACAGATACGCAGTATTTT. Combining the CDR3 with reference TRBV2 and TRBJ2-3 gives the whole variable domain EPEVTQTPSHQVTQMGQEVILRCVPISNHLYFYWYRQILGQKVEFLVSFYNNEISEKSEIFDDQFSVERPDGSNFTLKIRSTKLEDSAMYFCASSDDSSGNRVSRTDTQYFGPGTRLTVL.

This chain uses TRBV20-1 with TRBJ2-7, with D possibly TRBD1 on 6 matching bases. CDR1 is DFQATT and CDR2 is SNEGSKA in the germline V gene (reference sequence). CDR3 size: 15 residues. V was trimmed by 0 bases and J by 5 bases, leaving 17 bases between them. The CDR3, as DNA: TGCAGTGCTAGAGAGGGGGCAGGGACCCGCGACGAGCAGTACTTC. Encoded protein: CSAREGAGTRDEQYF.

This clonotype was recorded many times. The chain recombines TRBV6-5 with TRBJ1-2; no clear D gene. Trimming stripped 7 bases from V and 4 bases from J, with 13 bases between. The CDR3 is 13 residues long. CDR1 is MNHEY and CDR2 is SVGAGI in the germline V gene. The CDR3 is CASTLRGGYGYTF. In DNA, the CDR3 is TGTGCCAGCACCTTACGGGGAGGCTATGGCTACACCTTC.

Ten or more counts support this clonotype. The genes are TRBV6-2 or TRBV6-3 and TRBJ2-1, with D perhaps TRBD2 (5 bases). The CDR3 length is 15 residues. V lost 5 bases to trimming and J lost 1 base, with 12 bases between them. Germline V lookup: CDR1 MNHEY, CDR2 SVGEGT. CDR3 sequence reads: CASSPTSQSYNEQFF. For the CDR3, the DNA is TGTGCCAGCAGTCCAACTAGTCAGTCCTACAATGAGCAGTTCTTC.

This clonotype was picked up many times. J is TRBJ2-1 and V is TRBV20-1; no clear D gene. V gave up 2 bases and J gave up 4 bases, with 15 bases separating them. CDR1 is DFQATT, CDR2 SNEGSKA, per germline (reference sequence). This CDR3 is 15 amino acids long. The CDR3 coding sequence is TGCAGTGCTAGATATACGTGGGCTCTTTACAATGAGCAGTTCTTC. Amino acid sequence: CSARYTWALYNEQFF.

This sequence joins TRBV30 and TRBJ2-1, with TRBD2 identical over 8 bases. From germline, CDR1 is GTSNPN and CDR2 SVGIG (reference sequence). V shed 3 bases and J 7 bases; nucleotides not matched to a gene: 11. The CDR3 is 15 residues long. This CDR3 is CAWRKAGTSNNEQFF. As DNA, the CDR3 is TGTGCCTGGAGGAAAGCCGGGACTAGTAATAATGAGCAGTTCTTC.

This clonotype has a count of ten or more. The chain links TRBV25-1 to TRBJ2-1; the match to TRBD1 covers 7 bases. CDR1 is MGHDK and CDR2 is SYGVNS in the germline V gene. CDR3 size: 12 residues. V lost 9 bases, J lost 14 bases, and 13 bases stayed unmatched. The CDR3 sequence: CASRQGHFREFF. The CDR3 DNA reads TGTGCCAGTAGACAGGGCCACTTCAGGGAGTTCTTC.

The sample holds many counts of this clonotype. The rearrangement joins TRBV10-3 to TRBJ1-2; D possibly corresponds to TRBD1 (5 bases). V was shortened by 4 bases and J by 2 bases, with 17 bases between the two germline ends. The germline V gene encodes CDR1 ENHRY and CDR2 SYGVKD. This CDR3 comprises 16 residues. CDR3 DNA sequence: TGTGCCATCAGTGGAGGGGCTGGGGCAGGGAACTATGGCTACACCTTC. It specifies CAISGGAGAGNYGYTF.

The gene calls are TRBV20-1 and TRBJ1-2; TRBD1 is a possible D gene (6 bases). This CDR3 is 14 amino acids long. Between the trimmed V and J ends, which lost 7 bases and 6 bases, there was a span of 21 bases. Germline lookup yields CDR1 DFQATT and CDR2 SNEGSKA (reference sequence). CDR3 sequence reads: CSVKVGGHYNGYTF. The CDR3 nucleotides read TGCAGTGTTAAGGTGGGGGGCCATTACAATGGCTACACCTTC.

As regards this clonotype: A read error may explain this, as a much larger clone is one base away. V and J are TRBV9 and TRBJ2-1; D may be TRBD2 (5 bases). The CDR3 extends over 16 amino acids. The germline V gene has CDR1 SGDLS and CDR2 YYNGEE. CDR3 protein: CASSPTLGSSCNEQFF. CDR3 sequence (DNA): TGTGCCAGCAGCCCCACATTGGGGAGCTCCTGCAATGAGCAGTTCTTC.

The sample holds many counts of this clonotype. The chain uses TRBV2 and TRBJ2-5; D gene uncertain. Trimming stripped 4 bases from V and 0 bases from J, with 3 bases between. Looked up from germline, CDR1 is SNHLY and CDR2 is FYNNEI. The CDR3 totals 12 residues. Here the CDR3 reads CASSGHQETQYF. In nucleotides, the CDR3 is TGTGCCAGCAGTGGGCACCAAGAGACCCAGTACTTC.

This clonotype appeared many times. The V gene is TRBV6-1, the J gene TRBJ2-5; 14 bases are a match to TRBD2. Trimming took 6 bases from V and 1 from J; bases not matched to a gene: 4. Per germline, CDR1 MNHNS and CDR2 SASEGT. CDR3 length: 16 amino acids. The CDR3 sequence is CASSGTSGGPQETQYF. The CDR3 DNA reads as TGTGCCAGCAGCGGGACTAGCGGGGGACCCCAAGAGACCCAGTACTTC.

This clonotype has a single count. The chain links TRBV24-1 to TRBJ1-2; D gene ambiguous. The ends were cut back, 7 bases at V and 8 bases at J, with 7 bases in the middle. The CDR3 length is 10 residues. The V gene's germline CDR1 is KGHDR and CDR2 SFDVKD. In DNA form, the CDR3 reads TGTGCCACCAGGGGGTCCGGCTACACCTTC. The encoded protein is CATRGSGYTF.

The chain joins TRBV9 to TRBJ1-2; D possibly corresponds to TRBD1 (5 bases). V lost 3 bases and J 6 bases, leaving 15 bases between the germline ends. Germline values: CDR1 SGDLS, CDR2 YYNGEE. The CDR3 is made up of 14 amino acids. The CDR3 spells CASSALPGTNGYTF. In DNA form, the CDR3 reads TGTGCCAGCAGCGCCCTGCCCGGGACGAATGGCTACACCTTC.